This T cell receptor beta chain was identified in a study of blood T cells in healthy people across ages. General study results and limits: Changes in expanded clonotypes were possibly confounded, as the CMV status of donors was unknown. Correlation between TCR beta diversity and naive T cell percentage was strong.

Per the germline V gene, CDR1 is MGHRA and CDR2 is YSYEKL. The CDR3 loop spans 15 amino acids. Deletions cut 2 bases from V and 0 bases from J, with 10 bases between. Concerning this clonotype: Its antigen is not known.

The use of a sample-barcoded 5' primer and a J-beta primer mix characterized a second PCR of roughly 7 to 11 cycles. From the 5' RACE reads, TCRdb called clonotypes with MiXCR, one entry per CDR3 protein. In the table there are about 800,000 distinct CDR3 sequences, 20% to 25% of which are singletons. This same sample was also taken into another study, of T cells of mothers and their children.

The chain couples TRBV4-1 to TRBJ2-5; the D is unclear. The clonotype comes from a boy aged 5-17 years in good health. Sequenced sample: blood. CDR3: CASSQPVPDQETQYF. CDR3 nucleotides: TGCGCCAGCAGCCAACCGGTCCCGGACCAAGAGACCCAGTACTTC.